These T cell receptor beta chains were read from a single sample in a study of T cell responses to AZD1222 COVID-19 vaccine. Method: immunoSEQ multiplex PCR; TCRdb's copy keeps in-frame clones and lacks some. Here the sample spans tens of thousands of clones, around nine tenths being singletons. Sequenced material: peripheral blood, taken on day 0 of AZD1222 vaccination. These receptors all stem from an adult in good health. Each CDR3 is given with its conserved first and last residue. D genes are given only for firm matches. Only part of the rows carry a size: once, few, many, or a class if the clone is expanded.

clone size | J gene | D gene | V gene | CDR3 DNA | CDR3 protein
- | TRBJ2-6 | TRBD2 | TRBV27 | TGTGCCAGCGGAAAGCGGGGGAACAGCCAAGGGACGGGGGCCAACGTCCTGACTTTC | CASGKRGNSQGTGANVLTF
- | TRBJ1-2 | - | TRBV2 | TGTGCCAGCAGGGACGGGACTCTAACGGGCTACACCTTC | CASRDGTLTGYTF
- | TRBJ1-1 | TRBD1 | TRBV4-2 | TGTGCCAGCAGCCAGCTGACAGGGGGCGCTACTGAAGCTTTCTTT | CASSQLTGGATEAFF
- | TRBJ2-7 | - | TRBV11-3 | TGTGCCAGCAGCTTGGATCGAGACTACGAGCAGTACTTC | CASSLDRDYEQYF
- | TRBJ1-4 | - | TRBV7-9 | TGTGCCAGCAGGATGACAGGTTTAACTAATGAAAAACTGTTTTTT | CASRMTGLTNEKLFF
- | TRBJ2-4 | - | TRBV4-3 | TGCGCCAGCAGCCAAGATTTAGTCCGACACGGTAACATTCAGTACTTC | CASSQDLVRHGNIQYF
- | TRBJ1-1 | - | TRBV6-5 | TGTGCCAGCAGTTACAGGTCTCGCCCCCCGAACACTGAAGCTTTCTTT | CASSYRSRPPNTEAFF
few | TRBJ2-3 | - | TRBV5-4 | TGTGCCAGCAGCTTGAAAGAGCGACGCACAGATACGCAGTATTTT | CASSLKERRTDTQYF
- | TRBJ1-1 | - | TRBV27 | TGTGCCAGCAGTTTAACTTGGGGGAGGAACACTGAAGCTTTCTTT | CASSLTWGRNTEAFF
- | TRBJ1-1 | - | TRBV5-4 | TGTGCCAGCAGCTTTGGGACGACACCTATTGAAGCTTTCTTT | CASSFGTTPIEAFF
- | TRBJ2-7 | TRBD1 | TRBV6-5 | TGTGCCAGCGGCCCGGACAGGGGGCGCGACGAGCAGTACTTC | CASGPDRGRDEQYF
- | TRBJ2-7 | - | TRBV27 | TGTGCCAGCAGTTTGACAGGTAACTGGAAGCAGTACTTC | CASSLTGNWKQYF
- | TRBJ2-3 | - | TRBV5-5 | TGTGCCAGCAGCTTGGGATCGGAGACAGATACGCAGTATTTT | CASSLGSETDTQYF
- | TRBJ2-1 | TRBD2 | TRBV18 | TGTGCCAGCTCACCACGAGGGGCGGGCCGGGGGGACAATGAGCAGTTCTTC | CASSPRGAGRGDNEQFF
- | TRBJ1-1 | - | TRBV6-5 | TGTGCCAGCGCCCGGGGGGGTAACATGAACACTGAAGCTTTCTTT | CASARGGNMNTEAFF
- | TRBJ2-6 | - | TRBV11-2 | TGTGCCAGCAGCCCCCGCCAGGGGGGTCCTTCTGGGGCCAACGTCCTGACTTTC | CASSPRQGGPSGANVLTF
- | TRBJ2-3 | - | TRBV11-1 | TGTGCCAGCAGCTTAAACGGCGCCCTGGGCACAGATACGCAGTATTTT | CASSLNGALGTDTQYF
- | TRBJ2-7 | - | TRBV7-2 | TGTGCCAGCAGCTTATCAGCCACCCGAGTCTACGAGCAGTACTTC | CASSLSATRVYEQYF
- | TRBJ2-7 | TRBD1 | TRBV5-8 | TGTGCCAGCAGCCAAGGACAGGTGCACACCTACGAGCAGTACTTC | CASSQGQVHTYEQYF
medium-sized | TRBJ1-4 | - | TRBV27 | TGTGCCAGCAGCCAGGGACGTTTGGGGCCGCGAAAACTGTTTTTT | CASSQGRLGPRKLFF
- | TRBJ1-4 | - | TRBV6-1 | TGTGCCAGCAGTGACGACCTAGACCTATCAACTAATGAAAAACTGTTTTTT | CASSDDLDLSTNEKLFF
- | TRBJ1-6 | - | TRBV7-9 | TGTGCCAGCAGCTTAGATTTCTGGGGGACCGGGAATTCACCCCTCCACTTT | CASSLDFWGTGNSPLHF
- | TRBJ2-3 | TRBD2 | TRBV19 | TGTGCCAGTAGTCGGCCCGGGACTAACACAGATACGCAGTATTTT | CASSRPGTNTDTQYF
- | TRBJ1-1 | TRBD1 | TRBV28 | TGTGCCAGCAGCTACAGGGGGCCTAGGAGAACTGAAGCTTTCTTT | CASSYRGPRRTEAFF
- | TRBJ1-2 | - | TRBV6-5 | TGTGCCAGCACCCGGACGGACCCTAACTATGGCTACACCTTC | CASTRTDPNYGYTF
- | TRBJ1-2 | - | TRBV28 | TGTGCCAGCAGTTCGGGTACTAACTATGGCTACACCTTC | CASSSGTNYGYTF
once | TRBJ1-2 | TRBD1 | TRBV5-6 | TGTGCCAGCAGCTCGGACAGGGGGCAACCTAACTATGGCTACACCTTC | CASSSDRGQPNYGYTF
once | TRBJ2-3 | TRBD1 | TRBV12-3/TRBV12-4 | TGTGCCAGCAGTGAGGACAGGGCAGATACGCAGTATTTT | CASSEDRADTQYF
- | TRBJ1-1 | - | TRBV5-6 | TGTGCCAGCAGCCTCAAAGGGTACACTGAAGCTTTCTTT | CASSLKGYTEAFF
- | TRBJ1-4 | TRBD1 | TRBV28 | TGTGCCAGCAGTTTATGGAAACAGGGGTTGCCTAATGAAAAACTGTTTTTT | CASSLWKQGLPNEKLFF
- | TRBJ1-6 | - | TRBV4-3 | TGCGCCAGCAGCCCCGGGGCGGGGATCGGCTCACCCCTCCACTTT | CASSPGAGIGSPLHF
- | TRBJ1-2 | - | TRBV12-3/TRBV12-4 | TGTGCCAGCAATCGAGAGAACTATGGCTACACCTTC | CASNRENYGYTF
- | TRBJ1-1 | - | TRBV29-1 | TGCAGCGTTGTATCGGTGAACACTGAAGCTTTCTTT | CSVVSVNTEAFF
- | TRBJ2-7 | - | TRBV3-1/TRBV3-2 | TGTGCCAGCAGCCACATACGAGGGGGTTTCTCCTACGAGCAGTACTTC | CASSHIRGGFSYEQYF
few | TRBJ2-1 | TRBD2 | TRBV18 | TGTGCCAGCTCACGACTTCTAGCGGGGGGACTCAATGAGCAGTTCTTC | CASSRLLAGGLNEQFF
- | TRBJ1-2 | - | TRBV30 | TGTGCCTGGACAGCCAACTATGGCTACACCTTC | CAWTANYGYTF
- | TRBJ1-5 | TRBD1 | TRBV5-1 | TGCGCCAGCAGCTTGGAAGGGACAGGGCCATATCAGCCCCAGCATTTT | CASSLEGTGPYQPQHF
- | TRBJ2-5 | - | TRBV11-3 | TGTGCCAGCAGCTCGGGAAGATCAGAGACCCAGTACTTC | CASSSGRSETQYF
- | TRBJ1-2 | TRBD1 | TRBV9 | TGTGCCAGCGGACAGGGGATTGACTATGGCTACACCTTC | CASGQGIDYGYTF
- | TRBJ1-2 | - | TRBV7-2 | TGTGCCAGCAGCTTAGCGAGGGGCGGGGCAGGCTACACCTTC | CASSLARGGAGYTF
few | TRBJ1-1 | - | TRBV7-8 | TGTGCCAGCAGCTTCGAGGAGAACACTGAAGCTTTCTTT | CASSFEENTEAFF
- | TRBJ2-2 | - | TRBV6-2/TRBV6-3 | TGTGCCAGCAGTTACTCAGGGGAGGTCACCGGGGAGCTGTTTTTT | CASSYSGEVTGELFF
- | TRBJ1-2 | - | TRBV4-1 | TGCGCCAGCAGCCAACTACAGGAGGGGGGAGGCTATGGCTACACCTTC | CASSQLQEGGGYGYTF
few | TRBJ1-1 | - | TRBV9 | TGTGCCAGCAGCGCCGGAGAACCGTCACGGGGAAATACTGAAGCTTTCTTT | CASSAGEPSRGNTEAFF
- | TRBJ1-1 | TRBD1 | TRBV19 | TGTGCCAGTAGTATGGTGGGGACAGTGAACACTGAAGCTTTCTTT | CASSMVGTVNTEAFF
- | TRBJ2-3 | - | TRBV10-3 | TGTGCCATCAGTGAGTGGGCGTCCAGCACAGATACGCAGTATTTT | CAISEWASSTDTQYF
- | TRBJ1-1 | - | TRBV7-2 | TGTGCCAGCAGCCCAGCCTCTGGACGGGACACTGAAGCTTTCTTT | CASSPASGRDTEAFF
- | TRBJ1-5 | TRBD1 | TRBV6-2/TRBV6-3 | TGTGCCAGCAGTCAGGACAGGGTCGGTCAGCCCCAGCATTTT | CASSQDRVGQPQHF
few | TRBJ1-4 | - | TRBV27 | TGTGCCAGCAGTTTCGGGGGGGGTGAAAAACTGTTTTTT | CASSFGGGEKLFF
- | TRBJ2-1 | TRBD2 | TRBV9 | TGTGCCAGCAGCTCACCGGGACTAGCCTCCTACAATGAGCAGTTCTTC | CASSSPGLASYNEQFF